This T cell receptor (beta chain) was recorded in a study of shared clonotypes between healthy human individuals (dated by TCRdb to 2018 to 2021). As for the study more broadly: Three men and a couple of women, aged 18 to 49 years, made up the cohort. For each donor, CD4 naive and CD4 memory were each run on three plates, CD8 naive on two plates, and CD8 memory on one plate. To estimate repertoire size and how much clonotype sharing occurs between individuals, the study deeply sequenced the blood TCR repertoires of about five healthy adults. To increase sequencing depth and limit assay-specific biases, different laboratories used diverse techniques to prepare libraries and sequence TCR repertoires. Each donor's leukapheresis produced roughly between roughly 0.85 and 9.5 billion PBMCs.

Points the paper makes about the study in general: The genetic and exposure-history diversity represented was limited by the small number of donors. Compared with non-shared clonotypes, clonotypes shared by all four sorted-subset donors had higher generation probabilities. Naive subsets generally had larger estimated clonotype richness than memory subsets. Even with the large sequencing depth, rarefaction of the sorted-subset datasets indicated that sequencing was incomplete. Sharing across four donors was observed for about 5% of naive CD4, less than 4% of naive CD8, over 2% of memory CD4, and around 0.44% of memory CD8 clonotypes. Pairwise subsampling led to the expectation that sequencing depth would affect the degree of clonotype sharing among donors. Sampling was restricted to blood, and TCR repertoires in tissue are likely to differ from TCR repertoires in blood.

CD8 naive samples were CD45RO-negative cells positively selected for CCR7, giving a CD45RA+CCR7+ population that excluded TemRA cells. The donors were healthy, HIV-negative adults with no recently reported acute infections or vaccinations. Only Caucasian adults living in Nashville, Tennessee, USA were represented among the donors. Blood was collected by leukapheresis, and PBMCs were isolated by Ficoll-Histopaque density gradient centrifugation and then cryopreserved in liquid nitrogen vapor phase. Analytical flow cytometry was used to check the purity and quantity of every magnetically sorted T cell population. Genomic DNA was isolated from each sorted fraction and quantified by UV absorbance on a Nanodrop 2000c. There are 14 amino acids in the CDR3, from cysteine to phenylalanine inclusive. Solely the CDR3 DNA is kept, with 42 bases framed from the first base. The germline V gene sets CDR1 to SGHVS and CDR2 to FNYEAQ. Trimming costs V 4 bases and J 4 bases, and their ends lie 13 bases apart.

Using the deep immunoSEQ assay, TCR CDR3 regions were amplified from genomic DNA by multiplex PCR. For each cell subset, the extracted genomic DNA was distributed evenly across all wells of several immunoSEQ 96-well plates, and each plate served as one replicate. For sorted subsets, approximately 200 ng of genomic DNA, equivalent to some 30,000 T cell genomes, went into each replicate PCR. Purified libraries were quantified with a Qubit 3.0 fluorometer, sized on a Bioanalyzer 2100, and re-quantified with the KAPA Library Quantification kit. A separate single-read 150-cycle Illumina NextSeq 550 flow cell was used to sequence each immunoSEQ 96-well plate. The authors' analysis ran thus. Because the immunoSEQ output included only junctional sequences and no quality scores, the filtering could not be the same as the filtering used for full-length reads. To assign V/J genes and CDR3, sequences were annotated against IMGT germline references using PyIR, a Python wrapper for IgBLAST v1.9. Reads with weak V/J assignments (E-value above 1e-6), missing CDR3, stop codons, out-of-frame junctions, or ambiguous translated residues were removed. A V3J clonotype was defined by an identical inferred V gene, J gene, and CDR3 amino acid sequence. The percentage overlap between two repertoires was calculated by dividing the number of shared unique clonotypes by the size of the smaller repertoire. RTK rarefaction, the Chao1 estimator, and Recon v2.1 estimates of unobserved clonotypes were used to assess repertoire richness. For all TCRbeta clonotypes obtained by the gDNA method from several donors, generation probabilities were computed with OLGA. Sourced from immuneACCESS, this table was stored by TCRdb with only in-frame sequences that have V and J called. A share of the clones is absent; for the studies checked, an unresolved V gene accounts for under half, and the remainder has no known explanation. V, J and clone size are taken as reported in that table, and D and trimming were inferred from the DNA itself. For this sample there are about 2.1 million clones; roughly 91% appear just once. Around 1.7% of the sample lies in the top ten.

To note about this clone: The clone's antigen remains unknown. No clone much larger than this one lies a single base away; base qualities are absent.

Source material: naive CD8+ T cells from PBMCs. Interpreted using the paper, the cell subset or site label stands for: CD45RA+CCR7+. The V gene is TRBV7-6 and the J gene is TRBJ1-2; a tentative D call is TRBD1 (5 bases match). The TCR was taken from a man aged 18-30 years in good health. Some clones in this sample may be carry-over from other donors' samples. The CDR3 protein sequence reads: CASSSRESVYGYTF. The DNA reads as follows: TGTGCCAGCAGCTCCAGGGAATCCGTCTATGGCTACACCTTC.